This paragraph reports one T cell receptor (beta chain). This record belongs to a study of CD8+ T cells in alopecia areata. In germline, CDR1 is SQVTM, CDR2 ANQGSEA. Trimming took 6 bases from V and 4 from J; bases not matched to a gene: 8. The CDR3 runs to 15 residues. This sample's treatment: oral pan-JAK inhibitor, 5-10 mg twice daily. Extracted RNA was reverse transcribed, and the resulting cDNA served as sequencing template. The assay was immunoSEQ multiplex PCR, and TCRdb's table has in-frame clones only and misses some. The sample contains about 190,000 clones, approximately 56% of which appear only once.

The receptor was derived from a human donor with alopecia areata. This chain links TRBV29-1 with TRBJ2-1; 11 bases line up with TRBD2. This material consisted of CD4+ T cells sorted from blood, taken at week 4, from a patient treated with tofacitinib. The CDR3 coding sequence is TGCAGCGTATCTATAGCGGGAGGGCCATACAATGAGCAGTTCTTC. Its translation: CSVSIAGGPYNEQFF.